This record looks at one T cell receptor beta chain sequence and its context. Profiling relied on immunoSEQ multiplex PCR, and the TCRdb table lists in-frame clones only, not all of them. The repertoire has approximately 2,300,000 clones, 92% of them found once; the top ten carry more than 0.35%. V was pared by 0 bases and J by 0 bases, with 6 bases between. CDR1 is SGHTA and CDR2 is FQGNSA in the germline V gene. CDR3 size: 15 residues. These data are taken from a study of shared clonotypes between healthy human individuals. Sequences were obtained from naive CD4+ T cells from PBMCs. Specified subset: CD45RA+ positively selected. The chain couples TRBV7-2 to TRBJ2-4, with unresolved D. The source is a man younger than 35 in good health. Some clones in this sample may be carry-over from other donors' samples. The chain's CDR3 is CASSLAPIAKNIQYF. The CDR3 nucleotides read TGTGCCAGCAGCTTAGCTCCGATAGCCAAAAACATTCAGTACTTC.